A single sample is the source of the 10 T cell receptor beta chains below, sequenced in a study of follicular helper T cells after annual influenza vaccination. Time point: 2014-2015 season, pre-vaccination. The repertoire was sequenced with immunoSEQ multiplex PCR; TCRdb's copy has only in-frame clones and lacks some. This table has about 11,000 clones, 70% to 85% appearing once. The specimen was CXCR5- memory CD4+ T cells sorted from blood, collected on the day of influenza vaccination. The receptors here all came from an adult who received the influenza vaccine.

The V call is TRBV29-1, the J call TRBJ2-3; D remains unclear. The V and J ends lost 6 bases and 2 bases respectively, with 15 bases between them. CDR1 SQVTM and CDR2 ANQGSEA come from the germline V gene. The CDR3 has 14 residues. CDR3: CSVTDRRPTDTQYF. For the CDR3, the DNA is TGCAGCGTCACGGACCGCCGCCCCACAGATACGCAGTATTTT.

The rearrangement joins TRBV5-1 to TRBJ2-7; 10 bases agree with TRBD2. The length of the CDR3 is 13 residues. CDR1 SGHRS and CDR2 YFSETQ come from the germline V gene. J gave up 3 bases and V 4 bases, and 1 base lay outside the gene matches. CDR3 amino acids: CASSGLADYEQYF. The CDR3 nucleotides read TGCGCCAGCAGCGGACTAGCGGACTACGAGCAGTACTTC.

This chain joins TRBV6-5 and TRBJ1-2; D is uncertain. Germline V gene data show CDR1 as MNHEY and CDR2 as SVGAGI. This CDR3 contains 12 residues. V was cut by 4 bases and J by 6 bases, with 9 bases left in between. In nucleotides, the CDR3 is TGTGCCAGCAGTTCCCCATTGGATGGCTACACCTTC. This sequence encodes CASSSPLDGYTF.

The chain has TRBV18 and TRBJ2-5; 8 bases fit TRBD2. J lost 5 bases, V lost 0 bases, and 11 bases had no gene match. The germline V gene encodes CDR1 KGHSH and CDR2 LQKENI. This CDR3 comprises 17 residues. The DNA for the CDR3 is TGTGCCAGCTCACCACCTTCTAGCGGGCCTCATGGGGAGACCCAGTACTTC. Protein: CASSPPSSGPHGETQYF.

V and J are TRBV6-4 and TRBJ1-1; TRBD1 might be the D (5 bases). Germline CDR1 is MRHNA and CDR2 is SNTAGT. V lost 6 bases and J lost 1, with 9 bases in between. This CDR3 is built from 13 residues. The chain's CDR3 is CASSVQENTEAFF. DNA of the CDR3: TGTGCCAGCAGCGTACAGGAGAACACTGAAGCTTTCTTT.

This sequence joins TRBV28 and TRBJ2-3; no clear D. V lost 6 bases and J lost 5, with 3 bases in between. Germline lookup yields CDR1 MDHEN and CDR2 SYDVKM. The CDR3 covers 10 residues. Written as DNA, the CDR3 is TGTGCCAGCAGGGGAGATACGCAGTATTTT. Encoded protein: CASRGDTQYF.

V and J are TRBV25-1 and TRBJ2-1; 8 bases fit TRBD2. CDR1 is MGHDK, CDR2 SYGVNS, per germline. The V and J ends lost 4 bases and 8 bases, in that order; junction bases with no gene match: 10. This CDR3 spans 15 amino acids. CDR3 bases: TGTGCCAGCAGTGGACTAGCGAGGGAGGTTGATGAGCAGTTCTTC. Translation: CASSGLAREVDEQFF.

This clone was counted a single time. The chain recombines TRBV28 with TRBJ2-7; no firm D call. The V gene lost 4 bases and the J gene lost 5 bases, with 18 bases spanning the gap. The CDR3 consists of 15 residues. The germline CDR1 and CDR2 sequences are MDHEN and SYDVKM. In DNA form, the CDR3 reads TGTGCCAGCAGTTCCTCGGCTACCGGTGCCCACGAGCAGTACTTC. The encoded protein is CASSSSATGAHEQYF.

The chain employs TRBV25-1 and TRBJ1-6, with a weak D call TRBD1 (5 bases). V was pared by 7 bases and J by 5 bases, with 12 bases between. CDR1 and CDR2 from the germline V gene are MGHDK and SYGVNS. The CDR3 sequence is 14 residues long. CDR3 region: CASTRGYNNSPLHF. DNA for the CDR3: TGTGCCAGCACACGGGGCTACAATAATTCACCCCTCCACTTT.

The chain combines TRBV30 with TRBJ1-2; tentatively, D is TRBD1 (5 bases). The CDR3 totals 13 residues. Germline values: CDR1 GTSNPN, CDR2 SVGIG (reference sequence). Between the trimmed V and J ends, which lost 0 bases and 6 bases, there was a span of 11 bases. The CDR3, as DNA: TGTGCCTGGAGTGTAGGACATCCTAATGGCTACACCTTC. This gives the protein CAWSVGHPNGYTF.